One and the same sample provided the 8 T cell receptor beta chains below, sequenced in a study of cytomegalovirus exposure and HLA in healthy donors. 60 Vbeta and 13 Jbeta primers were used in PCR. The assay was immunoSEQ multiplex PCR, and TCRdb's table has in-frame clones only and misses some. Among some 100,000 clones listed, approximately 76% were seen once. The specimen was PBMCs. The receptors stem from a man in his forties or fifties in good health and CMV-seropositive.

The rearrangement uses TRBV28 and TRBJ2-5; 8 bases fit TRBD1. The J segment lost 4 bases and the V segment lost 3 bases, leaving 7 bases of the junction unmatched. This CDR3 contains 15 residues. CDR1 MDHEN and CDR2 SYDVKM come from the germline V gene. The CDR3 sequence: CASSFPRTGPETQYF. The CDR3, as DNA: TGTGCCAGCAGTTTTCCCCGGACAGGGCCAGAGACCCAGTACTTC.

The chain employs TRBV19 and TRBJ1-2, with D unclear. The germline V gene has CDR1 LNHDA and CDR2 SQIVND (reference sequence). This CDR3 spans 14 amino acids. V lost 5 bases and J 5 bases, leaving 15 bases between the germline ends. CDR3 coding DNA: TGTGCCAGTAGTCTCGTGTCCGGAGAATATGGCTACACCTTC. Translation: CASSLVSGEYGYTF.

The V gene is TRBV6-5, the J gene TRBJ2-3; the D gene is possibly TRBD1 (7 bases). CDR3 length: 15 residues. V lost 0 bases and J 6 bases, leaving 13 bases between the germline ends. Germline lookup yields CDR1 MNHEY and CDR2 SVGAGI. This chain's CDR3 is CASSYSSRGRDTQYF. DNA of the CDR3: TGTGCCAGCAGTTACTCGAGCAGGGGGAGGGATACGCAGTATTTT.

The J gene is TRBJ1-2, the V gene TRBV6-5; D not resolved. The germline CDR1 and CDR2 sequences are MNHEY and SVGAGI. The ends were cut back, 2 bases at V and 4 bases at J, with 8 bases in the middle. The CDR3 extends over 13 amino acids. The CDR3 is CASSYEPFYGYTF. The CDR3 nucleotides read TGTGCCAGCAGTTACGAGCCGTTCTATGGCTACACCTTC.

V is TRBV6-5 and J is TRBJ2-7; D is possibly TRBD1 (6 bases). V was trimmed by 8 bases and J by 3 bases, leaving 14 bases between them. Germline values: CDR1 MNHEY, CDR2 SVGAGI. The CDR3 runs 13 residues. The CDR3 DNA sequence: TGTGCCAGCGGAATGAGGGGGAACTACGAGCAGTACTTC. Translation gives CASGMRGNYEQYF.

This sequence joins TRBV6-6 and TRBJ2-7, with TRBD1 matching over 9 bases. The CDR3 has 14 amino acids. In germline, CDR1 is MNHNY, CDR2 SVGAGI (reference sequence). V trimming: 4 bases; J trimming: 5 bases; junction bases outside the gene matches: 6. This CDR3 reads CASSFRDRVHEQYF. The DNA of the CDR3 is TGTGCCAGCAGTTTCCGGGACAGGGTCCACGAGCAGTACTTC.

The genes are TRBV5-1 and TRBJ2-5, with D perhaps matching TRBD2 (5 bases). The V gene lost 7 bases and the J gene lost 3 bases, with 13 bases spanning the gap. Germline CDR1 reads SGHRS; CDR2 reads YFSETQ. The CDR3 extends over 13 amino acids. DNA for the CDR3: TGCGCCAGCGTACGAGGGTCGGAAGAGACCCAGTACTTC. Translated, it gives CASVRGSEETQYF.

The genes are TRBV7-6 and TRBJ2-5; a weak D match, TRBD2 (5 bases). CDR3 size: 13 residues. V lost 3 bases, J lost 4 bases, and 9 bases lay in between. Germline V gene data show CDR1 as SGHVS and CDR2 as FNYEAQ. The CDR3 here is CASSFMGAETQYF. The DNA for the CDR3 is TGTGCCAGCAGCTTTATGGGAGCAGAGACCCAGTACTTC.